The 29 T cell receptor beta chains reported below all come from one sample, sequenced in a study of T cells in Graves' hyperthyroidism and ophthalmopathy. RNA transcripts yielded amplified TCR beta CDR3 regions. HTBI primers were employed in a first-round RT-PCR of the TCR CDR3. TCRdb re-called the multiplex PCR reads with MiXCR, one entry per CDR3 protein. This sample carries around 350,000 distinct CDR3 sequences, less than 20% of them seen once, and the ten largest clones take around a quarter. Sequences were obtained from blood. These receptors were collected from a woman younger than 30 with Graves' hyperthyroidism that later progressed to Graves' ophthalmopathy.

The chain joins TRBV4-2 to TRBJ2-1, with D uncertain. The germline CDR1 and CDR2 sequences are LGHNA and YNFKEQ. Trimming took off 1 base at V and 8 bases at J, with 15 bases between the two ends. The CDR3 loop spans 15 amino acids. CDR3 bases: TGTGCCAGCAGCCAAGTGATAGCTTCCATGGATGAGCAGTTCTTC. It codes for CASSQVIASMDEQFF.

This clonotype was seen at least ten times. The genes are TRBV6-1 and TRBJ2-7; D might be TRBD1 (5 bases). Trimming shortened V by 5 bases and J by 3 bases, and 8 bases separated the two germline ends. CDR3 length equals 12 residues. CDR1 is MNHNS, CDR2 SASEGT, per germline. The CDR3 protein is CASSTGNYEQYF. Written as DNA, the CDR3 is TGTGCCAGCAGTACAGGCAACTACGAGCAGTACTTC.

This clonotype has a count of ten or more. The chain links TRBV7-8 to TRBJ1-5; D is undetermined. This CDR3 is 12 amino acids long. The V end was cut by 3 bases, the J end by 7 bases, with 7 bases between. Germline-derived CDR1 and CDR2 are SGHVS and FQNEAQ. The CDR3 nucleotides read TGTGCCAGCAGCTTGCCTGGCCAGCCCCAGCATTTT. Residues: CASSLPGQPQHF.

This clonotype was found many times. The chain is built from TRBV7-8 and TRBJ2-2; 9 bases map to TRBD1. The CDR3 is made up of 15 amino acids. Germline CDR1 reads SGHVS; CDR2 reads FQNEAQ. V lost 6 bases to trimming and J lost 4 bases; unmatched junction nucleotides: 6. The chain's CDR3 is CASRPGTGSTGELFF. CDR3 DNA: TGTGCCAGCAGGCCCGGGACAGGGTCCACCGGGGAGCTGTTTTTT.

The CDR3 sequence: CASSFGTGDTGELFF. The CDR3, as DNA: TGTGCCAGCAGTTTTGGTACAGGGGACACCGGGGAGCTGTTTTTT. The chain recombines TRBV28 with TRBJ2-2; TRBD1 agrees at 7 bases. The CDR3 consists of 15 residues. Germline V gives CDR1 MDHEN, CDR2 SYDVKM. V lost 3 bases and J lost 3; bases outside the gene matches: 4.

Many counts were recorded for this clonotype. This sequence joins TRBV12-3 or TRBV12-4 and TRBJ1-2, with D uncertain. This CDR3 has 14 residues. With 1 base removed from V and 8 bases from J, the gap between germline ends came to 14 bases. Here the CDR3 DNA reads TGTGCCAGCAGTTTAGTGGGTCGTGGTTTAGGCTACACCTTC. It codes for CASSLVGRGLGYTF.

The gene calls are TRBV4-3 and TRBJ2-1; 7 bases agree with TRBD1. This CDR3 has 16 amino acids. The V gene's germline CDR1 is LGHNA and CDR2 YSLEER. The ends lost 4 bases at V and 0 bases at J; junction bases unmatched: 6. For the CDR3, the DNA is TGCGCCAGCAGCCTCGGGACAGCAAGCTCCTACAATGAGCAGTTCTTC. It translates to CASSLGTASSYNEQFF.

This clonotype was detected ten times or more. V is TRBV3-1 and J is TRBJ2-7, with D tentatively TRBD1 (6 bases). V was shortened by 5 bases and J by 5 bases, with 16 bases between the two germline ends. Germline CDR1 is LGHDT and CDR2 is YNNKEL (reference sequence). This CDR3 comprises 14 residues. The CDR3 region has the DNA TGTGCCAGCAGCAACCCCCCGGGACACCACGAGCAGTACTTC. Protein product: CASSNPPGHHEQYF.

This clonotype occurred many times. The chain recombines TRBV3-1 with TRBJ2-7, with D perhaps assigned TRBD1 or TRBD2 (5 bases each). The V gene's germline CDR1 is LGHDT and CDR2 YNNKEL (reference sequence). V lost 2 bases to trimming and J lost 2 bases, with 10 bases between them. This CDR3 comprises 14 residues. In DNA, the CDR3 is TGTGCCAGCAGCCAAAGGGGAGCGGCCTACGAGCAGTACTTC. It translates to CASSQRGAAYEQYF.

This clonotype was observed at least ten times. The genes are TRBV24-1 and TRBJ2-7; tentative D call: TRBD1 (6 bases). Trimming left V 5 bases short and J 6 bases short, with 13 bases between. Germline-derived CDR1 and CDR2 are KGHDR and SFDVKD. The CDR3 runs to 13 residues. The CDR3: CATSATGYREQYF. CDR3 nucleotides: TGTGCCACCAGTGCTACAGGGTACCGCGAGCAGTACTTC.

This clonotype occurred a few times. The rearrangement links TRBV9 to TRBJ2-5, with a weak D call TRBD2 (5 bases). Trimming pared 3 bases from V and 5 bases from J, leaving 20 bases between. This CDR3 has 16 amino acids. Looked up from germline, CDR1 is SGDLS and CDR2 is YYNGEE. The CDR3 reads CASSGPSGNLWETQYF. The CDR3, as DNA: TGTGCCAGCAGCGGCCCTTCCGGGAACTTGTGGGAGACCCAGTACTTC. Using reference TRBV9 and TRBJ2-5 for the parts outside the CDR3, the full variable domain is DSGVTQTPKHLITATGQRVTLRCSPRSGDLSVYWYQQSLDQGLQFLIQYYNGEERAKGNILERFSAQQFPDLHSELNLSSLELGDSALYFCASSGPSGNLWETQYFGPGTRLLVL.

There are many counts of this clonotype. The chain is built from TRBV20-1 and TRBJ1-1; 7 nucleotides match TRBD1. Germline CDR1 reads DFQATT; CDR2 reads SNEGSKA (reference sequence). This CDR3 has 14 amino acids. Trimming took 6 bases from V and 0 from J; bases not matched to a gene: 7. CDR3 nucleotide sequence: TGCAGTGCCCCGACAGGGTCCATGAACACTGAAGCTTTCTTT. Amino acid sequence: CSAPTGSMNTEAFF.

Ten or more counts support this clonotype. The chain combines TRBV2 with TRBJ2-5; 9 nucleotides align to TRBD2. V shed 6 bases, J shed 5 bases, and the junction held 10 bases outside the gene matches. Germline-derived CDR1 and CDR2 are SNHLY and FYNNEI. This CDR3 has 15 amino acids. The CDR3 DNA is TGTGCCAGCAGAGTTACTAGCGGGCCGACCGAGACCCAGTACTTC. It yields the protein CASRVTSGPTETQYF.

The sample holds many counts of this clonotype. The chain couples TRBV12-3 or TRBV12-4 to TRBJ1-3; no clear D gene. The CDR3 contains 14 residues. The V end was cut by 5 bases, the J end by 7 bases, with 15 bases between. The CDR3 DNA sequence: TGTGCCAGCAGTCTCCACCCTTTACGGAACACCATATATTTT. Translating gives CASSLHPLRNTIYF.

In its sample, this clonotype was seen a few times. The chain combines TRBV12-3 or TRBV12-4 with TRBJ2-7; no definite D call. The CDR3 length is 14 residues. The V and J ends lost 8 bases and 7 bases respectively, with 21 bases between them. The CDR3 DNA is TGTGCCAGCGGACGCGGAACATCCGCGGTTGAGCAGTACTTC. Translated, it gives CASGRGTSAVEQYF.

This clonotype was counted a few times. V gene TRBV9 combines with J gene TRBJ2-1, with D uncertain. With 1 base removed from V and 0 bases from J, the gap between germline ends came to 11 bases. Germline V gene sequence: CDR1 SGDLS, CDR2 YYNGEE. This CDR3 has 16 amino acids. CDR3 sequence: CASSVSPLSSYNEQFF. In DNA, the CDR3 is TGTGCCAGCAGCGTAAGTCCTCTTAGCTCCTACAATGAGCAGTTCTTC.

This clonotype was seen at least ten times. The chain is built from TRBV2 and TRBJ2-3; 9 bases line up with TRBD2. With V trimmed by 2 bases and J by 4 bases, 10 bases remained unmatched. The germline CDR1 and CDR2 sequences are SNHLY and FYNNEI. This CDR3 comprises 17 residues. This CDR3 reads CASSEPRTSEPADTQYF. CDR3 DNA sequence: TGTGCCAGCAGTGAACCCAGGACTAGCGAACCCGCAGATACGCAGTATTTT. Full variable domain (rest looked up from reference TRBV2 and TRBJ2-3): EPEVTQTPSHQVTQMGQEVILRCVPISNHLYFYWYRQILGQKVEFLVSFYNNEISEKSEIFDDQFSVERPDGSNFTLKIRSTKLEDSAMYFCASSEPRTSEPADTQYFGPGTRLTVL.

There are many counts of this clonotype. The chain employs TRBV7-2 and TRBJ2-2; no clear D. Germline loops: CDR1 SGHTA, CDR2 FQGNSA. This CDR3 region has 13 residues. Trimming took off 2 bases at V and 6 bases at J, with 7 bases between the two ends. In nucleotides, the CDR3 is TGTGCCAGCAGCTTAAGTCGGGCCGGGGAGCTGTTTTTT. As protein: CASSLSRAGELFF. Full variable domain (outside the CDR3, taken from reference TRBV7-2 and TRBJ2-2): GAGVSQSPSNKVTEKGKDVELRCDPISGHTALYWYRQSLGQGLEFLIYFQGNSAPDKSGLPSDRFSAERTGGSVSTLTIQRTQQEDSAVYLCASSLSRAGELFFGEGSRLTVL.

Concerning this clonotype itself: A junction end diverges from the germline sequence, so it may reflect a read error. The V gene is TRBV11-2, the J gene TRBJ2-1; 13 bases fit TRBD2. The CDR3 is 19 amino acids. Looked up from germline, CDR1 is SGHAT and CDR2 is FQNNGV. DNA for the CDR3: TGTGCCAGCAGCGCCCCCGGGACTAGCGGGGCGAGCTCCTACTATGAGCAGTTCTTC. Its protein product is CASSAPGTSGASSYYEQFF.

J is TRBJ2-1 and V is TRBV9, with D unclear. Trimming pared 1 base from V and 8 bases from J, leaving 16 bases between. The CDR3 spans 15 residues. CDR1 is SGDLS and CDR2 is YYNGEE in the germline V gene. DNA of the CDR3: TGTGCCAGCAGCGTAAGGGCCATGGATCCGCATGAGCAGTTCTTC. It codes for CASSVRAMDPHEQFF. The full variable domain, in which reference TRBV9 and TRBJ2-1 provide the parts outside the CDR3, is DSGVTQTPKHLITATGQRVTLRCSPRSGDLSVYWYQQSLDQGLQFLIQYYNGEERAKGNILERFSAQQFPDLHSELNLSSLELGDSALYFCASSVRAMDPHEQFFGPGTRLTVL.

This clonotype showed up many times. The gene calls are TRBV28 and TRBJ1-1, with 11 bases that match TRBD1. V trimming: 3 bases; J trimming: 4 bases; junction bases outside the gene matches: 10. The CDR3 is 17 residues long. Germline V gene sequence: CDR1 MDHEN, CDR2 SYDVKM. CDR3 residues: CASSFLPGQGDGTEAFF. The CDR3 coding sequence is TGTGCCAGCAGTTTCTTACCGGGACAGGGGGACGGCACTGAAGCTTTCTTT.

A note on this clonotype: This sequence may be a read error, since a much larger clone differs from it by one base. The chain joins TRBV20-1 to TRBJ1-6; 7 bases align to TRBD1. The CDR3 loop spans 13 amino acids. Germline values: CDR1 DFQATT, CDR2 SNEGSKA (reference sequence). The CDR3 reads CSARRQGDSPPHF. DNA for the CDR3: TGCAGTGCTAGACGACAGGGCGATTCACCCCCCCACTTT.

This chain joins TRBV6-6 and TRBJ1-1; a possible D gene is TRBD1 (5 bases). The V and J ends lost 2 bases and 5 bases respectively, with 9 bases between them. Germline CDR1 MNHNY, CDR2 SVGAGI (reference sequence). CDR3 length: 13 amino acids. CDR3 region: CASSYGGETEAFF. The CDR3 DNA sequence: TGTGCCAGCAGTTACGGAGGGGAAACTGAAGCTTTCTTT.

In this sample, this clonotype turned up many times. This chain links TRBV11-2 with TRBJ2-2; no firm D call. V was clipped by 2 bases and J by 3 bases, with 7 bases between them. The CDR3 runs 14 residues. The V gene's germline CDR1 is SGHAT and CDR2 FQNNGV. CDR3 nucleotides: TGTGCCAGCAGCTTATTAAGGGACACCGGGGAGCTGTTTTTT. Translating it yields CASSLLRDTGELFF. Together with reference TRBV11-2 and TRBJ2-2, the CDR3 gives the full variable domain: EAGVAQSPRYKIIEKRQSVAFWCNPISGHATLYWYQQILGQGPKLLIQFQNNGVVDDSQLPKDRFSAERLKGVDSTLKIQPAKLEDSAVYLCASSLLRDTGELFFGEGSRLTVL.

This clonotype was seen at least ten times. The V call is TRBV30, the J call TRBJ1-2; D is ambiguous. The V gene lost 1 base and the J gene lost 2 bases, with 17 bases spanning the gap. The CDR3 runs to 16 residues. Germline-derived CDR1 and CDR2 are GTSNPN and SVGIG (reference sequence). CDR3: CAWSDSSGGLNYGYTF. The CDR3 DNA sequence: TGTGCCTGGAGTGACTCCTCGGGCGGCCTGAACTATGGCTACACCTTC.

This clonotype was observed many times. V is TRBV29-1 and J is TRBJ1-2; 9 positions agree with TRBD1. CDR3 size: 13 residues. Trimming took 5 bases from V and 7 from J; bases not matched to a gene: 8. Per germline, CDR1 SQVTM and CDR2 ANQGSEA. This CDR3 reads CSVHRGRAFGYTF. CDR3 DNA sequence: TGCAGCGTTCACAGGGGGCGCGCCTTTGGCTACACCTTC.

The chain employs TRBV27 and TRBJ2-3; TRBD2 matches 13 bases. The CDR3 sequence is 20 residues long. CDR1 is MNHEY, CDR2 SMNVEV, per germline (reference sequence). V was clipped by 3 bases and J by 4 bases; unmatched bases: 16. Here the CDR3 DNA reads TGTGCCAGCAGTTTCACAAACCCCCTCATGACTAGCGGGAGGTCAGATACGCAGTATTTT. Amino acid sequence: CASSFTNPLMTSGRSDTQYF.

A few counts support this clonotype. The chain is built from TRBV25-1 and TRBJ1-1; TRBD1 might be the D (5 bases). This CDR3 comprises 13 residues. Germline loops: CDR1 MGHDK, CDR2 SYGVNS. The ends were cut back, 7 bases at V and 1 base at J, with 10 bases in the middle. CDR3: CASTRTGNTEAFF. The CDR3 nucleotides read TGTGCCAGCACCCGTACAGGGAACACTGAAGCTTTCTTT.

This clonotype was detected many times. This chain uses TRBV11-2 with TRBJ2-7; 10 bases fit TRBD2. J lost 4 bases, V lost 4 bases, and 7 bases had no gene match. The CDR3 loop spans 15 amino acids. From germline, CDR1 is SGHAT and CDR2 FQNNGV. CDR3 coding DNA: TGTGCCAGCAGCTCGACCGGGACTAGCGTGTACGAGCAGTACTTC. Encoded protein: CASSSTGTSVYEQYF.